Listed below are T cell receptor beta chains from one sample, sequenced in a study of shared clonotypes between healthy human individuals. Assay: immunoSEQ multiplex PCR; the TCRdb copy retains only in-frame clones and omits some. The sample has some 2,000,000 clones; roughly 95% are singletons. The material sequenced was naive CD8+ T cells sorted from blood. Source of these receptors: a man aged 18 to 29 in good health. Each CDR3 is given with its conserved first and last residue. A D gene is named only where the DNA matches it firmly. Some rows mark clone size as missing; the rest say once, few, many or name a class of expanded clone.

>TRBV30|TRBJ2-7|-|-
TGTGCCTGGAGTGCCTACGGACACGAGCAGTACTTC
CAWSAYGHEQYF
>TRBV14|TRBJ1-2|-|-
TGTGCCAGCAGCCAAGTCTCGGGCTACTATGGCTACACCTTC
CASSQVSGYYGYTF
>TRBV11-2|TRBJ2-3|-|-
TGTGCCAGCAGCTTTAGGGGCAGGGACACAGATACGCAGTATTTT
CASSFRGRDTDTQYF
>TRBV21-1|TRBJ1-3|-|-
TGTGCCAGCGCTAGGGGAAACACCATATATTTT
CASARGNTIYF
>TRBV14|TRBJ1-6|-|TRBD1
TGTGCCAGCAGCCAAAACAGGGGGGGTAATTCACCCCTCCACTTT
CASSQNRGGNSPLHF
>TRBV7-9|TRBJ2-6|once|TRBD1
TGTGCCAGCAGCTTGACAGGGGCCTCTGGGGCCAACGTCCTGACTTTC
CASSLTGASGANVLTF
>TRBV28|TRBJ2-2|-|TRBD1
TGTGCCAGCAGTACACCGACAGGGGGGGCCGGGGAGCTGTTTTTT
CASSTPTGGAGELFF
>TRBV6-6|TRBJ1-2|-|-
TGTGCCAGCAGTTACTCGGAGGGGGACCATGGCTACACCTTC
CASSYSEGDHGYTF
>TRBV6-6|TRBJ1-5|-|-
TGTGCCACCTCACCTGCCCAGGCCAATCAGCCCCAGCATTTT
CATSPAQANQPQHF
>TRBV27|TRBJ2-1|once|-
TGTGCCAGCTCGCGGGGGCCCCACGATGAGCAGTTCTTC
CASSRGPHDEQFF
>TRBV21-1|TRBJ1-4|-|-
TGTGCCATCCCCGAAAAACTGTTTTTT
CAIPEKLFF
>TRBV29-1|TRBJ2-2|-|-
TGCAGCGTGTGGGGAACCGGGGAGCTGTTTTTT
CSVWGTGELFF
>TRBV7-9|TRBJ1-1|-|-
TGTGCCAGCAGCGCGTACCAGGGACCTGCGGACACTGAAGCTTTCTTT
CASSAYQGPADTEAFF
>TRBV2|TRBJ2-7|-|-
TGTGCCAGCAGTCTAGGCGAGCAGTACTTC
CASSLGEQYF
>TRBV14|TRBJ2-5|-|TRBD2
TGTGCCAGCAGCCAAGATCGTTGGGGGGGAGAGACCCAGTACTTC
CASSQDRWGGETQYF
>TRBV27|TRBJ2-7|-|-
TGTGCCAGCAGCTCGTACGACTCCGGACAGTCCTACGAGCAGTACTTC
CASSSYDSGQSYEQYF
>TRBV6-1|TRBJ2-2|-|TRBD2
TGTGCCACGAGACTAGCGGGGGGGTCCGGGGAGCTGTTTTTT
CATRLAGGSGELFF
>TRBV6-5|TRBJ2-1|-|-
TGTGCCAGCAGTTACTCAAGCCCTCAACCCTACAATGAGCAGTTCTTC
CASSYSSPQPYNEQFF
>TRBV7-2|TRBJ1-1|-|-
TGTGCCAGCAGCTCCCTGCGCGCGGGGATGAGCACTGAAGCTTTCTTT
CASSSLRAGMSTEAFF
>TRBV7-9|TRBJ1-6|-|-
TGTGCCAGCAGCTTTCAGGGTTCACCCCTCCACTTT
CASSFQGSPLHF